The entry below describes one TCR beta chain. The antigen is undetermined. The sample comes from a study of cytomegalovirus exposure and HLA in healthy donors. Study in general: Genotyping of 400 or so donors showed that 80% to 85% belonged to the Caucasian-associated ancestry cluster.

V dropped 4 bases and J dropped 6; count of bases not matched to a gene: 6. CDR3 size: 15 residues. Germline values: CDR1 MGHDK, CDR2 SYGVNS. Regarding the study as a whole: Highly shared sequence variants in one cluster were likely a sequencing artifact. As immune exposure information, only CMV serostatus was available. According to the study, about 180 TCR beta chains were cytomegalovirus-associated.

PCR primers comprised 60 Vbeta and 13 Jbeta primers. The table came from immunoSEQ multiplex PCR; TCRdb's copy has only in-frame clones and leaves some out. The sample holds some 250,000 clones, more than 75% seen once. Input material: PBMCs. V gene TRBV25-1 combines with J gene TRBJ1-2; 12 nucleotides line up with TRBD1. The sequence was collected from a woman between 40 and 50 years old in good health and CMV-seropositive. The CDR3 region has the DNA TGTGCCAGCAGTGGACCGGGACAGGGGGCCAATGGCTACACCTTC. Its translation is CASSGPGQGANGYTF.